These T cell receptor beta chains were read from a single sample in a study of identifying expanded T cells in peripheral blood. Profiling relied on immunoSEQ multiplex PCR, and the TCRdb table lists in-frame clones only, not all of them. The data hold 100,000 or so clones, with approximately 88% observed a single time. The specimen was blood. The receptors derive from a person aged 18 to 70 in good health. The CDR3 runs from the conserved cysteine through the conserved F or W. A D gene is named only where the DNA matches it firmly. Where a row states a size, it is once, few, many or the class of an expanded clone; other rows omit it.

>-|TRBV2|-|TRBJ2-2
TGTGCCAGCAGTGACAGGGGTACCGGGGAGCTGTTTTTT
CASSDRGTGELFF
>-|TRBV15|-|TRBJ1-3
TGTGCCACCAGCAGAGATCGGGGGTACACCATATATTTT
CATSRDRGYTIYF
>-|TRBV7-2|TRBD2|TRBJ2-5
TGTGCCAGCAGCCCCAGGACTAGCGGACAAGAGACCCAGTACTTC
CASSPRTSGQETQYF
>-|TRBV7-9|TRBD2|TRBJ2-5
TGTGCCAGCAGAAAATTAGCGGGGGAGACCCAGTACTTC
CASRKLAGETQYF
>-|TRBV7-2|-|TRBJ2-3
TGTGCCAGCAGCTTACCTCCGGGGATCTCAGATACGCAGTATTTT
CASSLPPGISDTQYF
>-|TRBV4-2|TRBD1|TRBJ2-5
TGTGCCAGCAGCCAGGGGGACAGGGGCGAAGAGACCCAGTACTTC
CASSQGDRGEETQYF
>-|TRBV30|-|TRBJ1-4
TGTGCCTGGGGCAGGGGATCAGTTGAAAAACTGTTTTTT
CAWGRGSVEKLFF
>-|TRBV5-1|-|TRBJ2-1
TGCGCCAGCAGCTTGGGGACAGATAATGAGCAGTTCTTC
CASSLGTDNEQFF
>-|TRBV21-1|-|TRBJ1-4
TGTGCCAGCAGCAAAGGTATCGATAACCGAGGTGAAAAACTGTTTTTT
CASSKGIDNRGEKLFF
>-|TRBV5-1|-|TRBJ2-5
TGCGCCAGCAGCCCCTCCGCGGATTCCCAAGAGACCCAGTACTTC
CASSPSADSQETQYF
>once|TRBV7-2|-|TRBJ1-4
TGTGCCAGCAGCACCCGGTCCTCCCCCGGTGAAAAACTGTTTTTT
CASSTRSSPGEKLFF
>-|TRBV14|-|TRBJ1-2
TGTGCCAGCAGCCCCAGACAGTTTAACTATGGCTACACCTTC
CASSPRQFNYGYTF
>-|TRBV29-1|TRBD1|TRBJ1-1
TGCAGCGTGGGAATGGACAGGATCTCCACTGAAGCTTTCTTT
CSVGMDRISTEAFF
>-|TRBV11-2|-|TRBJ1-1
TGTGCCAGCAGCTTAGCCGCAGGGACGGGGACTGAAGCTTTCTTT
CASSLAAGTGTEAFF
>-|TRBV27|TRBD1|TRBJ2-7
TGTGCCAGCAGTTTAGGGAGACAGGGTCCTGGGGCCGAGCAGTACTTC
CASSLGRQGPGAEQYF
>once|TRBV10-3|-|TRBJ2-2
TGTGCCATCAGTGTCGGAGCGAACACCGGGGAGCTGTTTTTT
CAISVGANTGELFF
>-|TRBV7-9|-|TRBJ1-1
TGTGCCAGCAGCTTTAGGTCGAACACTGAAGCTTTCTTT
CASSFRSNTEAFF
>-|TRBV7-9|-|TRBJ2-1
TGTGCCAGCAATGGAGGGTATGAGCAGTTCTTC
CASNGGYEQFF
>-|TRBV30|-|TRBJ1-1
TGTGCCTGGAGGCCTCTTAGGGGTGAAGCTTTCTTT
CAWRPLRGEAFF
>once|TRBV21-1|-|TRBJ2-7
TGTGCCAGCAGCACCCGACAGGGGTTGTCCTACGAGCAGTACTTC
CASSTRQGLSYEQYF
>-|TRBV7-9|TRBD2|TRBJ2-4
TGTGCCAGCAGCTCGATCCGGGACTACGCTGGTGCCAAAAACATTCAGTACTTC
CASSSIRDYAGAKNIQYF
>once|TRBV5-1|-|TRBJ2-1
TGCGCCAGCAGCTTCCTTGGTTCGGGTAGGAATGAGCAGTTCTTC
CASSFLGSGRNEQFF
>-|TRBV30|-|TRBJ1-1
TGTGCCTGGAGTGTTCAACAGGACACTGAAGCTTTCTTT
CAWSVQQDTEAFF
>-|TRBV21-1|-|TRBJ1-5
TGTGCCAGCAGCAAAGCGCTCAAGAATAATAGCAATCAGCCCCAGCATTTT
CASSKALKNNSNQPQHF